Here is one T cell receptor (beta chain) with its context. Its antigen remains unknown. This sample is part of a study of cytomegalovirus exposure and HLA in healthy donors. The PCR was carried out with 60 Vbeta primers and 13 Jbeta primers. The data were produced by immunoSEQ multiplex PCR, yet TCRdb's version contains in-frame clones alone and is incomplete. The sample totals some 110,000 clones; its top ten clones hold about 4%. General study findings and limits: A highly shared variant cluster was judged a likely technical artifact.

CDR3 size: 12 residues. Germline CDR1 reads MNHNY; CDR2 reads SVGAGI (reference sequence). V was pared by 8 bases and J by 7 bases, with 14 bases between. The chain employs TRBV6-6 and TRBJ1-2; a possible D gene is TRBD1 (6 bases). The sequencing input was PBMCs. The clonotype originates from a man in his thirties or forties in good health and CMV-seronegative. CDR3 sequence reads: CASWQGNSGYTF. In DNA, the CDR3 is TGTGCCAGCTGGCAGGGGAATTCTGGCTACACCTTC.